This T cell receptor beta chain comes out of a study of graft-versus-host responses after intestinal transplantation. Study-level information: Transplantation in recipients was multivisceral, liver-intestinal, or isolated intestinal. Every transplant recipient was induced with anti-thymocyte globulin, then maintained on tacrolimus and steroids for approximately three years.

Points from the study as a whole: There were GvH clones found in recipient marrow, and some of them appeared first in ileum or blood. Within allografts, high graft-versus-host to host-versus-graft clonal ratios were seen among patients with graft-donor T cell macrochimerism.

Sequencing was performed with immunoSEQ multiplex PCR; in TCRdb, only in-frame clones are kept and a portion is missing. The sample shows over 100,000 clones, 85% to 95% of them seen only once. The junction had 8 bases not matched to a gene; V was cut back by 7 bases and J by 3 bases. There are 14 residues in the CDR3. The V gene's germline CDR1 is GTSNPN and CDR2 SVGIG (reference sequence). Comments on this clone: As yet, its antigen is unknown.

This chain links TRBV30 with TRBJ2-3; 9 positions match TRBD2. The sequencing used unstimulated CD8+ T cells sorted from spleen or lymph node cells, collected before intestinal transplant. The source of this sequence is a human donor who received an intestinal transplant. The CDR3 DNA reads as TGTGCCTCGACGGGGCGGGAGGGGACAGATACGCAGTATTTT. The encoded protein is CASTGREGTDTQYF. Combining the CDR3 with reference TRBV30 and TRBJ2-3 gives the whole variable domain SQTIHQWPATLVQPVGSPLSLECTVEGTSNPNLYWYRQAAGRGLQLLFYSVGIGQISSEVPQNLSASRPQDRQFILSSKKLLLSDSGFYLCASTGREGTDTQYFGPGTRLTVL.